These 28 T cell receptor beta chains were sequenced from one sample in a study of monozygotic twins with inflammatory bowel disease. TCRdb re-called the 5' RACE reads; every CDR3 protein appears as one record, without DNA. The record lists approximately 200,000 distinct CDR3 sequences, of which the ten most abundant hold roughly 7.5%. Specimen: blood. The receptors come from a human donor with ulcerative colitis or Crohn's disease, or a healthy co-twin of an affected twin (not recorded which).

CDR3 amino acids: CASSLRHSGKETQYF. J is TRBJ2-5 and V is TRBV7-2; checking the TCRdb D call of TRBD2 is not possible without DNA. Germline CDR1 is SGHTA and CDR2 is FQGNSA. The CDR3 covers 15 residues.

This chain connects TRBV3-1 to TRBJ2-6; TCRdb designates TRBD1, a call that cannot be tested without DNA. The germline CDR1 and CDR2 sequences are LGHDT and YNNKEL (reference sequence). This CDR3 has 15 residues. The chain's CDR3 is CASSLRGPGANVLTF.

The V and J genes are TRBV20-1 and TRBJ1-1. Germline assignment: CDR1 DFQATT and CDR2 SNEGSKA (reference sequence). CDR3 length equals 13 residues. CDR3 loop: CSARGSAGVEAFF.

The CDR3: CASSYYGNSGNTIYF. The chain couples TRBV6-5 to TRBJ1-3. CDR3 size: 15 residues. Germline assignment: CDR1 MNHEY and CDR2 SVGAGI.

The J gene is TRBJ1-6, the V gene TRBV27; TCRdb's D call of TRBD1 is untestable without DNA. The CDR3 is 18 amino acids. Per germline, CDR1 MNHEY and CDR2 SMNVEV (reference sequence). The CDR3 here is CASSRGHLGSSYNSPLHF.

The rearrangement links TRBV5-1 to TRBJ2-7; TCRdb's D call of TRBD1 is untestable without DNA. The length of the CDR3 is 17 residues. The germline CDR1 and CDR2 sequences are SGHRS and YFSETQ. The CDR3 loop reads CASSLGSGTHEAYEQYF.

This chain connects TRBV9 to TRBJ2-4; the TCRdb D gene call, TRBD1, has no DNA to confirm it. The CDR3 is made up of 16 amino acids. Germline-derived CDR1 and CDR2 are SGDLS and YYNGEE. CDR3 region: CASSLFTEGDKNIQYF.

The rearrangement uses TRBV12-3 or TRBV12-4 and TRBJ2-2; TCRdb's D call of TRBD2 is untestable without DNA. The CDR3 covers 15 residues. The CDR3 sequence: CASSLARLVSGELFF.

This chain links TRBV2 with TRBJ2-2; TCRdb returns TRBD2, unconfirmable since there is no DNA. Germline V gene lookup returns CDR1 SNHLY and CDR2 FYNNEI. The length of the CDR3 is 14 residues. CDR3 sequence: CASSPGLYTGELFF. Supplemented by reference TRBV2 and TRBJ2-2, the full variable domain reads EPEVTQTPSHQVTQMGQEVILRCVPISNHLYFYWYRQILGQKVEFLVSFYNNEISEKSEIFDDQFSVERPDGSNFTLKIRSTKLEDSAMYFCASSPGLYTGELFFGEGSRLTVL.

This rearrangement joins TRBV5-1 to TRBJ1-1. CDR1 and CDR2 (germline): SGHRS, YFSETQ. The CDR3 sequence is 14 residues long. The CDR3 protein is CASRVTVMNTEAFF.

The V and J genes are TRBV25-1 and TRBJ2-7; TCRdb proposes TRBD1, but this gene call is untestable without DNA. Germline V gives CDR1 MGHDK, CDR2 SYGVNS. The CDR3 is made up of 13 amino acids. The CDR3 reads CASSGDREYEQYF.

The chain employs TRBV7-9 and TRBJ2-2. The CDR3 is 16 residues long. The germline CDR1 and CDR2 sequences are SEHNR and FQNEAQ (reference sequence). CDR3 region: CASSPSGGAYTGELFF.

The V call is TRBV7-2, the J call TRBJ1-1. CDR1 and CDR2 from the germline V gene are SGHTA and FQGNSA. This CDR3 region has 14 residues. This chain's CDR3 is CASSLRSGNTEAFF.

CDR3 loop: CASSIDPSGSDEQFF. J is TRBJ2-1 and V is TRBV19; TCRdb selects TRBD2, and the lack of DNA leaves this call unchecked. CDR3 length: 15 amino acids. The germline gives CDR1 LNHDA, CDR2 SQIVND (reference sequence).

The J gene is TRBJ1-5, the V gene TRBV20-1; absent DNA, TCRdb's TRBD1 call cannot be checked. Germline CDR1 DFQATT, CDR2 SNEGSKA (reference sequence). CDR3 length: 15 residues. CDR3 in amino acids: CTARDPGPSNQPQHF.

The rearrangement uses TRBV20-1 and TRBJ1-2; TCRdb names TRBD1, which stays unverified in the absence of DNA. The CDR3 is made up of 13 amino acids. Germline CDR1 DFQATT, CDR2 SNEGSKA (reference sequence). The CDR3 protein is CSAPGTGVSGYTF.

This sequence joins TRBV6-5 and TRBJ1-2. This CDR3 region has 14 residues. Germline V gene sequence: CDR1 MNHEY, CDR2 SVGAGI. The CDR3 loop is CASSYGVTNYGYTF.

V usage is TRBV6-1 and J usage is TRBJ1-1. The length of the CDR3 is 12 residues. Germline-derived CDR1 and CDR2 are MNHNS and SASEGT. The CDR3 loop reads CISLRSNTEAFF.

The chain couples TRBV12-3 or TRBV12-4 to TRBJ1-2. The CDR3 covers 13 residues. CDR3 loop: CASSLGRDYGYTF.

The chain uses TRBV5-1 and TRBJ2-1. This CDR3 comprises 13 residues. The V gene's germline CDR1 is SGHRS and CDR2 YFSETQ. The CDR3 loop reads CASSLWSLNEQFF.

The chain joins TRBV6-5 to TRBJ2-3; TCRdb's D gene call, TRBD1, goes unchecked for lack of DNA. CDR1 is MNHEY, CDR2 SVGAGI, per germline. The CDR3 consists of 14 residues. The CDR3 sequence is CASSFGQGADTQYF.

This chain connects TRBV6-5 to TRBJ2-3. The V gene's germline CDR1 is MNHEY and CDR2 SVGAGI. The CDR3 has 12 residues. Here the CDR3 reads CANSMTRDTQYF.

The chain joins TRBV29-1 to TRBJ2-5; TCRdb gives TRBD1 as the D gene, but with no DNA this cannot be confirmed. Germline V gives CDR1 SQVTM, CDR2 ANQGSEA. CDR3 length equals 13 residues. CDR3 loop: CSVRDRAQETQYF.

The rearrangement links TRBV6-1 to TRBJ2-2; the TCRdb call, TRBD1, lacks DNA for checking. The germline V gene encodes CDR1 MNHNS and CDR2 SASEGT. The CDR3 is 16 amino acids. CDR3: CASRRGTGGHTGELFF.

This rearrangement joins TRBV20-1 to TRBJ1-2; TCRdb lists TRBD1, though no DNA is available to test this call. The CDR3 is 14 residues long. Germline loops: CDR1 DFQATT, CDR2 SNEGSKA (reference sequence). CDR3 sequence reads: CSAHTDRALRGYTF.

V and J are TRBV30 and TRBJ2-7. This CDR3 is 14 amino acids long. Germline V gene lookup returns CDR1 GTSNPN and CDR2 SVGIG (reference sequence). CDR3 loop: CAWSAEAGSYEQYF. The full variable domain, its missing parts supplied by reference TRBV30 and TRBJ2-7, is SQTIHQWPATLVQPVGSPLSLECTVEGTSNPNLYWYRQAAGRGLQLLFYSVGIGQISSEVPQNLSASRPQDRQFILSSKKLLLSDSGFYLCAWSAEAGSYEQYFGPGTRLTVT.

The V and J genes are TRBV18 and TRBJ2-3; TCRdb gives TRBD2 as the D gene, but with no DNA this cannot be confirmed. This CDR3 has 16 residues. Per the germline V gene, CDR1 is KGHSH and CDR2 is LQKENI. CDR3 in amino acids: CASLWSGRADTDTQYF.

This chain joins TRBV9 and TRBJ2-5. CDR1 SGDLS and CDR2 YYNGEE come from the germline V gene. CDR3 length equals 12 residues. The CDR3 reads CASSWDQETQYF.